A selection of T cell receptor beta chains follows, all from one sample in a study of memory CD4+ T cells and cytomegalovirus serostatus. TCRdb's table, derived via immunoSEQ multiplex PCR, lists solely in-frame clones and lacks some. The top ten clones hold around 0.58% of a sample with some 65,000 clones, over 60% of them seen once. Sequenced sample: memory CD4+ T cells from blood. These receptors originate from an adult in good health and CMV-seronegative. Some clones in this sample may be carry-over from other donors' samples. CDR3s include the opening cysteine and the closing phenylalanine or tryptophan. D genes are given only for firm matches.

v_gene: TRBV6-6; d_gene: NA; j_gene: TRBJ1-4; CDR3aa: CASSYGTPNEKLFF
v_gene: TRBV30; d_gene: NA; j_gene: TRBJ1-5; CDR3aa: CAWSGRGRRGKNSNQPQHF
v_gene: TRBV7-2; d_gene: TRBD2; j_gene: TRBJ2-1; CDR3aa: CASSSYGGRAGNEQFF
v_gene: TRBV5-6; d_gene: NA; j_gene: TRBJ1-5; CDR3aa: CASSLAGGGSNQPQHF
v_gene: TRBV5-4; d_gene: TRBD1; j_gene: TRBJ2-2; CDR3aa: CASSLDRGRTGELFF
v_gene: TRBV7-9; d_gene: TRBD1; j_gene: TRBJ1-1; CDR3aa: CASSLRQGNTEAFF
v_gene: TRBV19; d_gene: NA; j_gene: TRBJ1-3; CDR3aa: CASKGIRYSGNTIYF
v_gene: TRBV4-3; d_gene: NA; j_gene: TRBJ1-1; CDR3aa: CASSQDLDPKNTEAFF
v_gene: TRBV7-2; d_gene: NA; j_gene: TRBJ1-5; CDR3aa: CASSLERGVFQPQHF
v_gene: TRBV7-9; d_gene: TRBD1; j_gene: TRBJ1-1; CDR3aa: CASRPTGGRSKNTEAFF
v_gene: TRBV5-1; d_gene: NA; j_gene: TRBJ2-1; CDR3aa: CASTRDSYNEQFF
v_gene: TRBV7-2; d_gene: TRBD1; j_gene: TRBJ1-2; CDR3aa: CASSRQGRYGYTF
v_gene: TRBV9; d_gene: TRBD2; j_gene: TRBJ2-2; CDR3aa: CASSPASGGDTGELFF
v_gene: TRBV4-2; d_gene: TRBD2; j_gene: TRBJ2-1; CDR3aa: CASSQGGTSGYNEQFF
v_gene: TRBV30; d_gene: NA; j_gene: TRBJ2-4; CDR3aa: CAWSRGALKNIQYF
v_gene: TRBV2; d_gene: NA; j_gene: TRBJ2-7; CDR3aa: CASSEAWTRTYEQYF
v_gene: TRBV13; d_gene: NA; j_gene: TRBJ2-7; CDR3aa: CASSLVADGDWANEQYF
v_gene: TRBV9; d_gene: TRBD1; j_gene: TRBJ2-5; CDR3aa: CASSARQGIPQETQYF
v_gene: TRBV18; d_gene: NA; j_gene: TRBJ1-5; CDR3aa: CASSPGGGNQPQHF
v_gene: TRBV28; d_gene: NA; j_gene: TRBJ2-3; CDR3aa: CASRRMAGGLSIQYF
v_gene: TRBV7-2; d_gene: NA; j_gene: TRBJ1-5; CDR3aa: CASSLFHQAQPQHF
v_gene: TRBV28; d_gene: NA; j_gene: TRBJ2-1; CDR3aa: CASSTGPGDEQFF
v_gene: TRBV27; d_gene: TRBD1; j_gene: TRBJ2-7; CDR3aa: CASRGTGSYEQYF
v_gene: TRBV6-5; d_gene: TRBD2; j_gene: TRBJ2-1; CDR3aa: CASRLGLAEYNEQFF
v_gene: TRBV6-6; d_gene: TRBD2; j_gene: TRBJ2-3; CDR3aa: CASSSPGLAGGHTQYF
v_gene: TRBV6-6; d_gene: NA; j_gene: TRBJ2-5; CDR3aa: CASSSQSGETQYF
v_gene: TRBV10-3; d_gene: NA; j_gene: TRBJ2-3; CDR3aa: CAISDPAQSVGGDTQYF
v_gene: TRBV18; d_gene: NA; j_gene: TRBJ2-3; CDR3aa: CASSIGFTDTQYF
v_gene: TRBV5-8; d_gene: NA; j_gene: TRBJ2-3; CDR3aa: CASSRVAALYTDTQYF
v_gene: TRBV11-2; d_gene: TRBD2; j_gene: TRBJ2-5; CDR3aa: CASSPKGLAGTQYF
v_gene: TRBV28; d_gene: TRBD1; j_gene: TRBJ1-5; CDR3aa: CASTGQGVYSNQPQHF